This TCR beta chain comes out of a study of blood T cells in healthy people across ages. A few counts support this clonotype. It was with a sample-barcoded 5' primer and a J-beta primer mix that a second PCR of about 6 to 11 cycles was run. Each cDNA molecule, via a template-switch adaptor with 12 random nucleotides, was tagged. TCRdb itself ran the 5' RACE reads through MiXCR, one entry per CDR3 protein. The table lists more than 750,000 distinct CDR3 sequences, under 35% of them singletons. Per-sample PBMC isolation yielded at least 6 million cells. This sample also belongs to another study, concerning T cells of mothers and their children. Per that study: A few healthy Caucasian mothers, along with their six children, were the donors. Mother-child pairs who were related displayed a slightly higher overlap than unrelated pairs, a difference that was non-significant.

The source is a woman aged 40 to 49 in good health. Sequencing used blood.

The CDR3 DNA reads TGTGCCAGCAGCGCAAACACCGGGACAGGGCTTGAAAAACTGTTTTTT. Protein sequence: CASSANTGTGLEKLFF. The V and J genes are TRBV5-6 and TRBJ1-4, with 9 bases lining up with TRBD1. Germline lookup yields CDR1 SGHDT and CDR2 YYEEEE. The CDR3 contains 16 residues. V lost 4 bases to trimming and J lost 7 bases; unmatched junction nucleotides: 11. The variable domain in full, with the rest retrieved from reference TRBV5-6 and TRBJ1-4, is DAGVTQSPTHLIKTRGQQVTLRCSPKSGHDTVSWYQQALGQGPQFIFQYYEEEERQRGNFPDRFSGHQFPNYSSELNVNALLLGDSALYLCASSANTGTGLEKLFFGSGTQLSVL.